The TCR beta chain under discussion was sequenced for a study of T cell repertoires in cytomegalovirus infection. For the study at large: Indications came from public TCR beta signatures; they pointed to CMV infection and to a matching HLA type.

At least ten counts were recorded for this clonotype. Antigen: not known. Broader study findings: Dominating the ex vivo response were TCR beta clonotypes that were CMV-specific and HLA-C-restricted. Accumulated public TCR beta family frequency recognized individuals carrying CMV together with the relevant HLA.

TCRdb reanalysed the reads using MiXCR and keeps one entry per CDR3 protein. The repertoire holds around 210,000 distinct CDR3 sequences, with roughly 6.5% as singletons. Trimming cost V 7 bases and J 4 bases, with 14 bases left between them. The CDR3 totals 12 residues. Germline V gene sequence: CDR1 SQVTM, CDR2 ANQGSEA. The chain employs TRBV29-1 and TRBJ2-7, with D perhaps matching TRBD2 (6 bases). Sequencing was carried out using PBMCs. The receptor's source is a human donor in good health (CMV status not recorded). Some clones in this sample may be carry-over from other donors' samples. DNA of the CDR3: TGCAGCGCCCAGGAGGGGAGGTACGAGCAGTACTTC. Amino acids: CSAQEGRYEQYF.